Below, 20 T cell receptor beta chains from the same sample are listed, as sequenced in a study of identical twins. TCRdb called the 5' RACE reads again in MiXCR, with one record for every CDR3 protein. Seen here are about 470,000 distinct CDR3 sequences, 24% observed once, and the top ten hold roughly 2.8%. The data were also submitted as part of a second study, on T cells expressing NK-cell markers.

Sequences were obtained from CD4+ T cells sorted from blood. These receptors were obtained from a woman aged 18-29 years in good health.

This sequence joins TRBV5-6 and TRBJ2-3; D gene uncertain. Germline CDR1 and CDR2: SGHDT and YYEEEE. This CDR3 comprises 14 residues. V lost 5 bases, J lost 0 bases, and 10 bases lay in between. Here the CDR3 reads CASSKGPSTDTQYF. The CDR3, as DNA: TGTGCCAGCAGTAAAGGCCCCAGCACAGATACGCAGTATTTT.

This clonotype has only a few counts. The rearrangement uses TRBV6-1 and TRBJ1-6; D is perhaps TRBD1 (6 bases). The CDR3 is made up of 15 amino acids. Trimming shortened V by 6 bases and J by 6 bases, and 15 bases separated the two germline ends. In germline, CDR1 is MNHNS, CDR2 SASEGT. In nucleotides, the CDR3 is TGTGCCAGCAGCCCCCTGGGAGGGGGTAATTCACCCCTCCACTTT. It codes for CASSPLGGGNSPLHF.

There are a few counts of this clonotype. Possible read error: a much larger clone is one base away. CDR3 sequence: CASRYTDTQYF. The CDR3 DNA is TGTGCCAGCAGATACACAGATACGCAGTATTTT. The chain joins TRBV12-3 or TRBV12-4 to TRBJ2-3; the D is unclear. Trimming stripped 6 bases from V and 2 bases from J, with 3 bases between. The CDR3 consists of 11 residues.

The gene calls are TRBV10-3 and TRBJ2-5; D uncertain. The CDR3 covers 12 residues. V lost 10 bases to trimming and J lost 5 bases, with 14 bases between them. Germline CDR1 is ENHRY and CDR2 is SYGVKD. In DNA form, the CDR3 reads TGTGCCACGGCCGGCAATGCGGAGACCCAGTACTTC. Its translation is CATAGNAETQYF.

The CDR3 DNA sequence: TGTGCCAGCAGCCCCCATAACAGAAAGCAGTACTTC. Amino acids: CASSPHNRKQYF. The chain is built from TRBV5-6 and TRBJ2-7; D remains unclear. There are 12 residues in the CDR3. Germline CDR1 and CDR2: SGHDT and YYEEEE. V dropped 4 bases and J dropped 8 bases, with 13 bases sitting between them.

In nucleotides, the CDR3 is TGCAGCGTTGACCAGGGCCGCACAGATACGCAGTATTTT. Translation gives CSVDQGRTDTQYF. V and J are TRBV29-1 and TRBJ2-3; maybe TRBD1 (5 bases). The length of the CDR3 is 13 residues. In germline, CDR1 is SQVTM, CDR2 ANQGSEA. Trimming cost V 3 bases and J 1 base, with 8 bases left between them.

This clonotype was observed a handful of times. The V gene is TRBV6-5, the J gene TRBJ2-1, with D possibly TRBD2 on 6 matching bases. This CDR3 is 15 amino acids long. Germline CDR1 reads MNHEY; CDR2 reads SVGAGI. V lost 2 bases and J lost 9, with 17 bases in between. Here the CDR3 reads CASSYRDQGRGEQFF. The CDR3 DNA is TGTGCCAGCAGTTACCGGGACCAAGGGCGGGGTGAGCAGTTCTTC.

The chain is built from TRBV10-3 and TRBJ2-2, with 10 bases fitting TRBD1. This CDR3 has 16 amino acids. Germline lookup yields CDR1 ENHRY and CDR2 SYGVKD. Trimming at V came to 4 bases and at J to 1 base, leaving 3 bases not matched to a gene. The CDR3 region has the DNA TGTGCCATCAGTGGGGGACAGGGGCGGAACACCGGGGAGCTGTTTTTT. This sequence encodes CAISGGQGRNTGELFF.

The genes are TRBV12-3 or TRBV12-4 and TRBJ1-1; D perhaps matches TRBD1 (5 bases). The CDR3 has 11 amino acids. The germline V and J ends were trimmed by 6 bases and 7 bases, with 9 bases remaining between them. DNA of the CDR3: TGTGCCAGCAGCAGGACACTTGAAGCTTTCTTT. Its translation is CASSRTLEAFF.

V usage is TRBV7-2 and J usage is TRBJ2-3; D may be TRBD1 or TRBD2 (5 bases each). The CDR3 totals 16 residues. Deletions cut 2 bases from V and 0 bases from J, with 12 bases between. The germline V gene has CDR1 SGHTA and CDR2 FQGNSA. CDR3 nucleotide sequence: TGTGCCAGCAGCTTACATGGGACCGAGAGCACAGATACGCAGTATTTT. Translating gives CASSLHGTESTDTQYF.

This chain links TRBV20-1 with TRBJ2-1; 8 bases match TRBD2. The CDR3 consists of 11 residues. V was clipped by 3 bases and J by 9 bases; unmatched bases: 1. In germline, CDR1 is DFQATT, CDR2 SNEGSKA (reference sequence). The CDR3 coding sequence is TGCAGTGCTAGCGGGGGGGGTGAGCAGTTCTTC. It translates to CSASGGGEQFF.

A few counts support this clonotype. J is TRBJ2-1 and V is TRBV25-1; 10 positions agree with TRBD1. V lost 6 bases and J lost 0; bases outside the gene matches: 8. Germline V gene sequence: CDR1 MGHDK, CDR2 SYGVNS. The length of the CDR3 is 17 residues. The CDR3: CASRWEGQGSSYNEQFF. The CDR3 DNA follows: TGTGCCAGCAGGTGGGAGGGACAGGGGTCCTCCTACAATGAGCAGTTCTTC.

The chain uses TRBV9 and TRBJ2-7, with 8 bases matching TRBD1. The CDR3 has 14 residues. Trimming cost V 3 bases and J 6 bases; bases outside gene matches: 8. From germline, CDR1 is SGDLS and CDR2 YYNGEE. CDR3 DNA: TGTGCCAGCAGCGACCAGACAGGGGCTGGCGAGCAGTACTTC. It is translated as CASSDQTGAGEQYF.

This clonotype has more than one count but fewer than ten. The chain links TRBV10-3 to TRBJ2-5; 7 bases fit TRBD1. Germline V gene lookup returns CDR1 ENHRY and CDR2 SYGVKD. V lost 8 bases and J lost 3; bases outside the gene matches: 6. There are 13 residues in the CDR3. For the CDR3, the DNA is TGTGCCATCCGATTAGGACAGGAAGAGACCCAGTACTTC. This sequence encodes CAIRLGQEETQYF.

This clonotype has more than one count but fewer than ten. The chain has TRBV9 and TRBJ2-1; D is possibly TRBD1 or TRBD2 (6 bases each). The length of the CDR3 is 15 residues. Germline loops: CDR1 SGDLS, CDR2 YYNGEE. Trimming left V 2 bases short and J 5 bases short, with 14 bases between. In nucleotides, the CDR3 is TGTGCCAGCAGCGTCTCGGGGGCCCATAACAATGAGCAGTTCTTC. It is translated as CASSVSGAHNNEQFF.

This clonotype turned up a few times. The genes are TRBV20-1 and TRBJ2-1; D gene ambiguous. Germline V CDR1 and CDR2: DFQATT, SNEGSKA (reference sequence). V lost 0 bases and J lost 10, with 13 bases in between. The CDR3 runs to 13 residues. As DNA, the CDR3 is TGCAGTGCTAGAGACCCCCTCTCTAACGAGCAGTTCTTC. This translates into CSARDPLSNEQFF.

Only a few counts were recorded for this clonotype. The chain links TRBV9 to TRBJ1-2; no clear D. Germline lookup yields CDR1 SGDLS and CDR2 YYNGEE. The CDR3 has 14 amino acids. The V end was cut by 4 bases, the J end by 4 bases, with 14 bases between. CDR3 nucleotides: TGTGCCAGCAGCTATGACGGACGGAGCTATGGCTACACCTTC. It yields the protein CASSYDGRSYGYTF.

This clonotype showed up just a few times. The CDR3 DNA reads TGTGCCAGCAGTGAACCTAGGGTACTTGAAGCTTTCTTT. This codes for CASSEPRVLEAFF. The chain links TRBV6-1 to TRBJ1-1; D unresolved. Germline V gene lookup returns CDR1 MNHNS and CDR2 SASEGT. V lost 2 bases, J lost 7 bases, and 11 bases lay in between. The CDR3 length is 13 residues.

On this clonotype: At one of its ends the junction is not consistent with the germline gene, which may arise from a read error. CDR3 DNA sequence: TGCGCCAGCAGCTCTGGGTTGAAAACTGAAGCTTTCTTT. This sequence encodes CASSSGLKTEAFF. The V gene is TRBV5-1, the J gene TRBJ1-1, with D hard to call. The germline CDR1 and CDR2 sequences are SGHRS and YFSETQ. CDR3 length: 13 residues.

This clonotype was picked up a small number of times. The chain has TRBV12-3 or TRBV12-4 and TRBJ1-1; no reliable D call. Trimming took off 5 bases at V and 4 bases at J, with 2 bases between the two ends. The CDR3 runs to 10 residues. Written as DNA, the CDR3 is TGTGCCAGCAGTGGCACTGAAGCTTTCTTT. The encoded protein is CASSGTEAFF.